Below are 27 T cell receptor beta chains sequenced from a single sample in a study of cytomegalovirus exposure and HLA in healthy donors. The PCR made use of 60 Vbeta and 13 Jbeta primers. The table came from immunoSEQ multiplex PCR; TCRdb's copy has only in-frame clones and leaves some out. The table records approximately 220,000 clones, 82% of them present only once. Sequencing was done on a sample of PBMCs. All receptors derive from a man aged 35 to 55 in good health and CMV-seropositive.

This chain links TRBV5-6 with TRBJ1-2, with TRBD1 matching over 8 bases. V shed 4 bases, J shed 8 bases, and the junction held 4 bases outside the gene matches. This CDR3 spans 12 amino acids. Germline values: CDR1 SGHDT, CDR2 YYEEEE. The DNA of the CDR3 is TGTGCCAGCAGCAAGACAGGGGAGGGCTACACCTTC. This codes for CASSKTGEGYTF. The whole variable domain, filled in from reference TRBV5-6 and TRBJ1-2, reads DAGVTQSPTHLIKTRGQQVTLRCSPKSGHDTVSWYQQALGQGPQFIFQYYEEEERQRGNFPDRFSGHQFPNYSSELNVNALLLGDSALYLCASSKTGEGYTFGSGTRLTVV.

The CDR3 DNA follows: TGCAGCGTTCTTCAGACAGGGCCTACGGACTATGGCTACACCTTC. Translation: CSVLQTGPTDYGYTF. The chain is built from TRBV29-1 and TRBJ1-2; 7 bases map to TRBD1. Germline V lookup: CDR1 SQVTM, CDR2 ANQGSEA. After removal of 5 bases from V and 3 bases from J, the junction contained 12 bases not matched to a gene. The CDR3 is made up of 15 amino acids.

This CDR3 reads CASKRTSGIEETQYF. The CDR3 nucleotides read TGTGCCAGCAAGCGGACTAGCGGGATAGAAGAGACCCAGTACTTC. This chain connects TRBV4-2 to TRBJ2-5; the match to TRBD2 covers 12 bases. CDR1 is LGHNA and CDR2 is YNFKEQ in the germline V gene. Trimming took 7 bases from V and 3 from J; bases not matched to a gene: 6. CDR3 length: 15 amino acids.

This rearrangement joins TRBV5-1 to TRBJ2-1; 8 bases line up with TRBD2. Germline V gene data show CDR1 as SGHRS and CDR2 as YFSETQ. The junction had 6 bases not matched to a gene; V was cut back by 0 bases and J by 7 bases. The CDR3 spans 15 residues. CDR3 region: CASSLGSGGVNEQFF. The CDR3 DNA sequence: TGCGCCAGCAGCTTGGGGTCGGGGGGGGTTAATGAGCAGTTCTTC.

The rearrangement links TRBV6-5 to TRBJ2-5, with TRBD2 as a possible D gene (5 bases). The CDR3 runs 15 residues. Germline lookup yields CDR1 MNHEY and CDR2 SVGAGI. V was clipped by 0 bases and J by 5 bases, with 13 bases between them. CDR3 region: CASSYSIRGEETQYF. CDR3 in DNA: TGTGCCAGCAGTTACTCGATTCGGGGAGAGGAGACCCAGTACTTC.

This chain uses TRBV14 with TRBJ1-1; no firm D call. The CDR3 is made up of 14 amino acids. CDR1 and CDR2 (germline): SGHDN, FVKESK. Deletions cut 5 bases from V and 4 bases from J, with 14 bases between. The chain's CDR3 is CASSAQAGSTEAFF. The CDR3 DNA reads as TGTGCCAGCAGCGCTCAGGCGGGGAGCACTGAAGCTTTCTTT.

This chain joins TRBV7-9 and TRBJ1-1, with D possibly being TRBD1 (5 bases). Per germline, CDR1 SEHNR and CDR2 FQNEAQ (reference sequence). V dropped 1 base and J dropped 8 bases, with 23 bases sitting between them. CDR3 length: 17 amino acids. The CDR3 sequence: CASSLGLYVSGAEEAFF. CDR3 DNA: TGTGCCAGCAGCTTAGGGCTCTACGTGAGTGGGGCGGAGGAAGCTTTCTTT.

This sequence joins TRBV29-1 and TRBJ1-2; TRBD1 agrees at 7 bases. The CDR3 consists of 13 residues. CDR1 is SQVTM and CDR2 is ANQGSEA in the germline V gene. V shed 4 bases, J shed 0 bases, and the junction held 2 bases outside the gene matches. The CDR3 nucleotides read TGCAGCGTTGGCCAGGGGGCTAACTATGGCTACACCTTC. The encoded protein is CSVGQGANYGYTF.

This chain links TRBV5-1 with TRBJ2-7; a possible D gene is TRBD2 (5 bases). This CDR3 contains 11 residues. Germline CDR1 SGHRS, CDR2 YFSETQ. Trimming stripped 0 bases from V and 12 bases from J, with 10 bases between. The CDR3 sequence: CASSLGLAAYV. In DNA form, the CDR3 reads TGCGCCAGCAGCTTGGGTCTAGCTGCGTACGTC.

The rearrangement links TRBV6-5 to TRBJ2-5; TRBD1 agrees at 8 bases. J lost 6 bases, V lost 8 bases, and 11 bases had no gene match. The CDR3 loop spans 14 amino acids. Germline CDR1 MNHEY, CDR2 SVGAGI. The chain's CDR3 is CASANQGARKTQYF. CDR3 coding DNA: TGTGCCAGCGCCAACCAGGGGGCGCGGAAGACCCAGTACTTC.

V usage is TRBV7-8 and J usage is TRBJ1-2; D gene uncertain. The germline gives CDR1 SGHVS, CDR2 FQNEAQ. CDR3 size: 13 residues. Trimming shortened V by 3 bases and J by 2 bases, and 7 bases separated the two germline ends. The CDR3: CASSFGQNYGYTF. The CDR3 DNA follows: TGTGCCAGCAGCTTTGGCCAAAACTATGGCTACACCTTC.

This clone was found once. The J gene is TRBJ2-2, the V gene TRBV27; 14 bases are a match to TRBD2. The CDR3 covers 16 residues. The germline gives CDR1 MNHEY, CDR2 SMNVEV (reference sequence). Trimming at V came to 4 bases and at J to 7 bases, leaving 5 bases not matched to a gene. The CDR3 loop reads CASSSTSGRAGGELFF. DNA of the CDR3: TGTGCCAGCAGTTCGACTAGCGGGAGGGCCGGCGGGGAGCTGTTTTTT.

CDR3 protein: CASSITGRNEKLFF. The CDR3 DNA follows: TGTGCCAGCAGTATCACGGGTAGGAATGAAAAACTGTTTTTT. The chain uses TRBV11-2 and TRBJ1-4; D gene uncertain. This CDR3 contains 14 residues. Looked up from germline, CDR1 is SGHAT and CDR2 is FQNNGV. V was clipped by 6 bases and J by 5 bases, with 13 bases between them. The full variable domain, its missing parts supplied by reference TRBV11-2 and TRBJ1-4, is EAGVAQSPRYKIIEKRQSVAFWCNPISGHATLYWYQQILGQGPKLLIQFQNNGVVDDSQLPKDRFSAERLKGVDSTLKIQPAKLEDSAVYLCASSITGRNEKLFFGSGTQLSVL.

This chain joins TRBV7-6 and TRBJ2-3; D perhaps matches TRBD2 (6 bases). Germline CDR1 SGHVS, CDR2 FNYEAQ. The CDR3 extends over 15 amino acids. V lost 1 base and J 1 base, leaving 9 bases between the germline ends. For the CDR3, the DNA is TGTGCCAGCAGCTTAGGGCGGGACGGCACAGATACGCAGTATTTT. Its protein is CASSLGRDGTDTQYF.

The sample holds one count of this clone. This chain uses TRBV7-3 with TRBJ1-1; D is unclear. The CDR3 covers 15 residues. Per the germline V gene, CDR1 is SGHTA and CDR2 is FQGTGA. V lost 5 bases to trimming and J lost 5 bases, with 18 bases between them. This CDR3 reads CASSAGPDGGTEAFF. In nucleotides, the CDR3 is TGTGCCAGCAGCGCAGGCCCCGACGGAGGGACTGAAGCTTTCTTT.

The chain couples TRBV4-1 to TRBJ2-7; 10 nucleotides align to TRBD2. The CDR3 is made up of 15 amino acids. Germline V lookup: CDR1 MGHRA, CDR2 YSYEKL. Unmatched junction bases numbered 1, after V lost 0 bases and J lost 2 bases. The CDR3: CASSQELAGAYEQYV. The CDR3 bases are TGCGCCAGCAGCCAAGAGCTAGCGGGGGCCTACGAGCAGTACGTC.

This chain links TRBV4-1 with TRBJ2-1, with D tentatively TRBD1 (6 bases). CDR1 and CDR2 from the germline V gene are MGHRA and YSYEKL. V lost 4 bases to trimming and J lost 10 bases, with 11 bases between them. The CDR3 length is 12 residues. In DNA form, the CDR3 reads TGCGCCAGCAGCCCCTCCGGGACAGAGCAGTTCTTC. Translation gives CASSPSGTEQFF.

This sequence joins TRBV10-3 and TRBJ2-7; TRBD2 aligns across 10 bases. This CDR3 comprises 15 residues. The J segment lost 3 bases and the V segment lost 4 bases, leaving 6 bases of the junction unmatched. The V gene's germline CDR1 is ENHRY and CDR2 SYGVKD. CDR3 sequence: CAISVTGTSVYEQYF. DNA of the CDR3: TGTGCCATCAGTGTGACCGGGACTAGCGTCTACGAGCAGTACTTC.

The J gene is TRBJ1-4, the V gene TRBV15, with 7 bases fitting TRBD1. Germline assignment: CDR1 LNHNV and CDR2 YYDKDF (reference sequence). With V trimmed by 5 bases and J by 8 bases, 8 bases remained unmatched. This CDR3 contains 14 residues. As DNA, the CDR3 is TGTGCCACCAGCGACCGCAGGGGGAGGGAAAAACTGTTTTTT. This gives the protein CATSDRRGREKLFF.

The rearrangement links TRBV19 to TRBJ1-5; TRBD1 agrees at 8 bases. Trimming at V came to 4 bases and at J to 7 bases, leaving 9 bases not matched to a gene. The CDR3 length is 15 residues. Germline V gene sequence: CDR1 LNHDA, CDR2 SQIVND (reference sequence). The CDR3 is CASSTPSHRGQPQHF. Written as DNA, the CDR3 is TGTGCCAGTAGTACCCCCTCCCACAGGGGGCAGCCCCAGCATTTT.

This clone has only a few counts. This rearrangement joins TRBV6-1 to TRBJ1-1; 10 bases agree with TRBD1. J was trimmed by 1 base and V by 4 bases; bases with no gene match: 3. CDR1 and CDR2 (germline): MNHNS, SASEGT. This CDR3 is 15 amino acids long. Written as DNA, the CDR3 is TGTGCCAGCAGTGGACAGGGGGCGGCGAACACTGAAGCTTTCTTT. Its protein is CASSGQGAANTEAFF.

DNA for the CDR3: TGTGCCAGCAGTCCTGGGGGGACGAGGGAGCAGTACTTC. This translates into CASSPGGTREQYF. V and J are TRBV6-5 and TRBJ2-7; D might be TRBD2 (6 bases). This CDR3 is 13 amino acids long. With 5 bases removed from V and 7 bases from J, the gap between germline ends came to 15 bases. Germline CDR1 is MNHEY and CDR2 is SVGAGI.

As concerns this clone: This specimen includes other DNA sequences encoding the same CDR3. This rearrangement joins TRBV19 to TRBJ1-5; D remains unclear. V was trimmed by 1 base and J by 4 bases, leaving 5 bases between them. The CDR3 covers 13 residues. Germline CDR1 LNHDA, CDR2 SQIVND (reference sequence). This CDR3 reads CASSIAGNQPQHF. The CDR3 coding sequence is TGTGCCAGTAGTATAGCGGGTAATCAGCCCCAGCATTTT.

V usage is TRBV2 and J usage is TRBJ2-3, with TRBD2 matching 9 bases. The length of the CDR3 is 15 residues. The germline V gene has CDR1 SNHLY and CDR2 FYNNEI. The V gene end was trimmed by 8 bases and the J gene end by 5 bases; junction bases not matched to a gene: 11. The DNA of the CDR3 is TGTGCCAGCGCCAGGGAGCTAGCGGGGCTAGATACGCAGTATTTT. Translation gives CASARELAGLDTQYF.

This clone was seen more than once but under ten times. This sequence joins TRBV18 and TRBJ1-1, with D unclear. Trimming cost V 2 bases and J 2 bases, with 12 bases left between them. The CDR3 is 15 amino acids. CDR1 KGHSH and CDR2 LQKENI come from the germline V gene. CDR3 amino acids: CASSPGFTGNTEAFF. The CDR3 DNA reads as TGTGCCAGCTCACCAGGGTTTACGGGTAACACTGAAGCTTTCTTT.

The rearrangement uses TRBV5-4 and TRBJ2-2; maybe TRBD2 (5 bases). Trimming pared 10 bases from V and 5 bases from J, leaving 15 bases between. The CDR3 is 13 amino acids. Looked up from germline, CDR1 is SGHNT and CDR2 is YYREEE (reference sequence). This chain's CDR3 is CAAARVDTGELFF. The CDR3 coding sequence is TGTGCCGCCGCGAGGGTGGATACCGGGGAGCTGTTTTTT. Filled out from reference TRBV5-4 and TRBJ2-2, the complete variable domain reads ETGVTQSPTHLIKTRGQQVTLRCSSQSGHNTVSWYQQALGQGPQFIFQYYREEENGRGNFPPRFSGLQFPNYSSELNVNALELDDSALYLCAAARVDTGELFFGEGSRLTVL.

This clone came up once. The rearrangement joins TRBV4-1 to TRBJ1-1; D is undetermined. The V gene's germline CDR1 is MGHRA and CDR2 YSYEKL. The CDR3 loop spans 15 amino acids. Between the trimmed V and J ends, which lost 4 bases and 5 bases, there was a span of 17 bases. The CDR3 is CASSPSRAGRTEAFF. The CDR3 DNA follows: TGCGCCAGCAGCCCTTCTAGGGCTGGGAGGACTGAAGCTTTCTTT.